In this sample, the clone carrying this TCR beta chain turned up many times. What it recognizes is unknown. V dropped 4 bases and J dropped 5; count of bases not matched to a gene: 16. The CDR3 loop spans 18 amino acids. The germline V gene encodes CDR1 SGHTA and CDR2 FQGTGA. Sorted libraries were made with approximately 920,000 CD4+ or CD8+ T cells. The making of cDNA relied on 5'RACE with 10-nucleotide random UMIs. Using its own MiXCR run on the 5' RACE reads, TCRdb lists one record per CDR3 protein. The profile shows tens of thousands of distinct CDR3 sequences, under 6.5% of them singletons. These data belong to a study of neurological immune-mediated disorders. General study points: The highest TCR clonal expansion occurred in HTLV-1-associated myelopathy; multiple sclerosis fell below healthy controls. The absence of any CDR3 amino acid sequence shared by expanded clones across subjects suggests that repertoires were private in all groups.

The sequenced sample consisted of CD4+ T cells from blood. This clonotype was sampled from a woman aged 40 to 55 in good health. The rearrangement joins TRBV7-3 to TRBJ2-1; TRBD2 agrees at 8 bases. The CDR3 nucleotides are TGTGCCAGCAGCTACCTCCCAACCACTAGCGGCCCTAACAATGAGCAGTTCTTC. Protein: CASSYLPTTSGPNNEQFF.